A single sample is the source of the 20 T cell receptor beta chains below, sequenced in a study of cytomegalovirus exposure and HLA in healthy donors. The PCR employed 60 Vbeta primers together with 13 Jbeta primers. Here immunoSEQ multiplex PCR was the method, and the copy in TCRdb shows in-frame clones only, minus some. Among 110,000 to 150,000 clones listed, 78% were seen once. The specimen sequenced was PBMCs. The receptors stem from a female donor in good health and CMV-seronegative.

This clone came up a few times. This chain uses TRBV4-1 with TRBJ2-7, with a tentative D call TRBD1 (6 bases). Trimming took off 0 bases at V and 6 bases at J, with 15 bases between the two ends. From germline, CDR1 is MGHRA and CDR2 YSYEKL. CDR3 length: 15 amino acids. This CDR3 is CASSQDLLGAREQYF. CDR3 nucleotides: TGCGCCAGCAGCCAAGATCTTCTGGGGGCGCGCGAGCAGTACTTC.

The rearrangement links TRBV11-2 to TRBJ2-7; 7 positions agree with TRBD1. The germline V gene has CDR1 SGHAT and CDR2 FQNNGV. This CDR3 has 14 residues. The J segment lost 1 base and the V segment lost 5 bases, leaving 5 bases of the junction unmatched. The DNA for the CDR3 is TGTGCCAGCAGCCAAAGACAGGGTTCCTACGAGCAGTACTTC. Protein product: CASSQRQGSYEQYF.

This clone was recorded a few times. The chain joins TRBV19 to TRBJ1-4; weak D call: TRBD1 (5 bases). This CDR3 is built from 11 residues. V was shortened by 11 bases and J by 8 bases, with 12 bases between the two germline ends. Per the germline V gene, CDR1 is LNHDA and CDR2 is SQIVND (reference sequence). DNA for the CDR3: TGTGCCTCAGGGCTGGGGGAAAAACTGTTTTTT. Translated, it gives CASGLGEKLFF.

The chain carries TRBV12-5 and TRBJ2-2; D gene unclear. There are 11 residues in the CDR3. Trimming stripped 7 bases from V and 6 bases from J, with 6 bases between. Looked up from germline, CDR1 is LGHNT and CDR2 is FRNRAP. This CDR3 is CASAPAGELFF. Here the CDR3 DNA reads TGTGCTAGTGCCCCGGCCGGGGAGCTGTTTTTT.

This clone was seen once. The chain links TRBV29-1 to TRBJ2-5; 7 nucleotides agree with TRBD2. Germline CDR1 is SQVTM and CDR2 is ANQGSEA. CDR3 length: 13 residues. J was trimmed by 3 bases and V by 6 bases; bases with no gene match: 7. The CDR3 DNA reads TGCAGCGTAAGCCGGACTAGGGAAGAGACCCAGTACTTC. Protein: CSVSRTREETQYF. The entire variable domain, with the rest obtained from reference TRBV29-1 and TRBJ2-5, is as follows: SAVISQKPSRDICQRGTSLTIQCQVDSQVTMMFWYRQQPGQSLTLIATANQGSEATYESGFVIDKFPISRPNLTFSTLTVSNMSPEDSSIYLCSVSRTREETQYFGPGTRLLVL.

The gene calls are TRBV5-1 and TRBJ2-2, with D possibly TRBD2 on 6 matching bases. The CDR3 has 16 amino acids. The V end lost 6 bases, the J end lost 1 base, and 16 bases lay between the germline ends. Per the germline V gene, CDR1 is SGHRS and CDR2 is YFSETQ. The CDR3 spells CASTIGSSGNTGELFF. DNA of the CDR3: TGCGCCAGCACAATCGGTAGTAGCGGGAACACCGGGGAGCTGTTTTTT.

This chain joins TRBV19 and TRBJ2-1, with TRBD2 matching 12 bases. Trimming at V came to 7 bases and at J to 4 bases, leaving 14 bases not matched to a gene. Germline CDR1 is LNHDA and CDR2 is SQIVND (reference sequence). The CDR3 contains 18 residues. The CDR3 DNA reads as TGTGCCAGTACCCCGGGTCTAGCGGGGGGGCCGGGTTACAATGAGCAGTTCTTC. Amino acid sequence: CASTPGLAGGPGYNEQFF.

This chain links TRBV28 with TRBJ2-5; 8 bases are a match to TRBD1. Trimming at V came to 6 bases and at J to 1 base, leaving 7 bases not matched to a gene. Germline V gene lookup returns CDR1 MDHEN and CDR2 SYDVKM. The length of the CDR3 is 15 residues. CDR3 in DNA: TGTGCCAGCAGCCCGGGACAGGCATCCCAAGAGACCCAGTACTTC. It translates to CASSPGQASQETQYF.

This clone has only one observation. V and J are TRBV30 and TRBJ2-2, with 8 bases aligning to TRBD1. The CDR3 spans 16 residues. V lost 4 bases, J lost 3 bases, and 10 bases stayed unmatched. The germline V gene encodes CDR1 GTSNPN and CDR2 SVGIG (reference sequence). This chain's CDR3 is CAWIAGGRSHTGELFF. CDR3 nucleotides: TGTGCCTGGATAGCAGGGGGCCGGTCCCACACCGGGGAGCTGTTTTTT. The full variable domain, with the rest looked up from reference TRBV30 and TRBJ2-2, is SQTIHQWPATLVQPVGSPLSLECTVEGTSNPNLYWYRQAAGRGLQLLFYSVGIGQISSEVPQNLSASRPQDRQFILSSKKLLLSDSGFYLCAWIAGGRSHTGELFFGEGSRLTVL.

The J gene is TRBJ1-6, the V gene TRBV4-1; D ambiguous. The ends were cut back, 6 bases at V and 3 bases at J, with 3 bases in the middle. The germline CDR1 and CDR2 sequences are MGHRA and YSYEKL. The CDR3 is 12 amino acids. In nucleotides, the CDR3 is TGCGCCAGCAGTAACTATAATTCACCCCTCCACTTT. The encoded protein is CASSNYNSPLHF.

The V call is TRBV6-5, the J call TRBJ2-1; D is perhaps TRBD2 (5 bases). Germline loops: CDR1 MNHEY, CDR2 SVGAGI. V lost 0 bases and J 7 bases, leaving 16 bases between the germline ends. The length of the CDR3 is 16 residues. CDR3 loop: CASSYSSGERGNEQFF. CDR3 DNA sequence: TGTGCCAGCAGTTACTCATCAGGAGAACGCGGGAATGAGCAGTTCTTC.

The chain recombines TRBV28 with TRBJ1-6; D gene uncertain. V dropped 2 bases and J dropped 14 bases, with 10 bases sitting between them. Per the germline V gene, CDR1 is MDHEN and CDR2 is SYDVKM. The CDR3 spans 12 residues. CDR3 protein: CASSLGERALHF. The CDR3, as DNA: TGTGCCAGCAGTTTAGGAGAAAGAGCCCTCCACTTT.

The genes are TRBV7-8 and TRBJ1-4, with D hard to call. Germline lookup yields CDR1 SGHVS and CDR2 FQNEAQ. V was cut by 5 bases and J by 8 bases, with 12 bases left in between. The CDR3 length is 13 residues. DNA for the CDR3: TGTGCCAGCAGCACGAGGGCGAACGAAAAACTGTTTTTT. It encodes CASSTRANEKLFF.

The chain is built from TRBV28 and TRBJ1-5, with 7 bases aligning to TRBD1. The V gene's germline CDR1 is MDHEN and CDR2 SYDVKM. V was pared by 4 bases and J by 3 bases, with 6 bases of the junction left unmatched. This CDR3 contains 15 residues. CDR3 sequence reads: CASSSGTAYNQPQHF. As DNA, the CDR3 is TGTGCCAGCAGTTCCGGGACAGCCTACAATCAGCCCCAGCATTTT.

This clone was recorded once. This rearrangement joins TRBV5-1 to TRBJ2-3, with a weak D call TRBD2 (6 bases). V was pared by 0 bases and J by 5 bases, with 25 bases between. In germline, CDR1 is SGHRS, CDR2 YFSETQ. The CDR3 has 19 amino acids. The CDR3 loop is CASSLETGADPGLRDTQYF. In nucleotides, the CDR3 is TGCGCCAGCAGCTTGGAAACGGGAGCCGACCCCGGCCTTAGAGATACGCAGTATTTT.

V usage is TRBV5-1 and J usage is TRBJ1-5; tentatively, D is TRBD1 (6 bases). Germline CDR1 SGHRS, CDR2 YFSETQ. The V and J ends lost 0 bases and 4 bases respectively, with 11 bases between them. The length of the CDR3 is 15 residues. The CDR3 nucleotides are TGCGCCAGCAGCTTGGGGTCAGACAGGAATCAGCCCCAGCATTTT. It codes for CASSLGSDRNQPQHF.

This clone was found once. The J gene is TRBJ1-1, the V gene TRBV5-1; TRBD1 might be the D (5 bases). Germline CDR1 SGHRS, CDR2 YFSETQ. V was pared by 0 bases and J by 6 bases, with 9 bases between. There are 13 residues in the CDR3. CDR3 sequence (DNA): TGCGCCAGCAGCTTGGGGCAGGGCCCTGAAGCTTTCTTT. Encoded protein: CASSLGQGPEAFF.

V and J are TRBV28 and TRBJ1-2; 8 nucleotides align to TRBD1. This CDR3 is built from 16 residues. Looked up from germline, CDR1 is MDHEN and CDR2 is SYDVKM. V was clipped by 6 bases and J by 5 bases; unmatched bases: 14. The CDR3 nucleotides are TGTGCCAGCAGCCCCCAGGGGCCAGGGGGCGATTATGGCTACACCTTC. Translating gives CASSPQGPGGDYGYTF.

The chain employs TRBV5-1 and TRBJ2-2; TRBD2 is a possible D gene (5 bases). The CDR3 covers 17 residues. Trimming took 0 bases from V and 0 from J, leaving 12 bases between them. Germline V gene data show CDR1 as SGHRS and CDR2 as YFSETQ. CDR3 amino acids: CASSLAEGRANTGELFF. The CDR3 bases are TGCGCCAGCAGCTTGGCCGAGGGTCGAGCGAACACCGGGGAGCTGTTTTTT.

V is TRBV28 and J is TRBJ2-5; TRBD1 might be the D (6 bases). Trimming pared 6 bases from V and 0 bases from J, leaving 11 bases between. Germline loops: CDR1 MDHEN, CDR2 SYDVKM. The CDR3 totals 14 residues. The CDR3 region has the DNA TGTGCCAGCAGAAAGACAGGATACCAAGAGACCCAGTACTTC. Encoded protein: CASRKTGYQETQYF.